The clone carrying this T cell receptor (beta chain) occurred a few times. The antigen is undetermined. This CDR3 contains 12 residues. Losses at the gene ends were 3 bases for V and 10 bases for J; bases not matched to a gene: 5. The source of the sample is a study of blood T cells in healthy people across ages. Notes on the study in general: Naive CD4+ cells and diversity were both higher in long-lived donors than in aged donors.

A second PCR, run for about 7 to 11 cycles, used a sample-barcoded 5' primer plus a J-beta primer mix. TCRdb redid the calling of the 5' RACE reads with MiXCR, one entry per CDR3 protein. This sample carries roughly 800,000 distinct CDR3 sequences, 20% to 25% of them seen once, and the ten largest clones take 3% to 4.5%. These data were likewise used in another study, on T cells of mothers and their children.

The genes are TRBV12-3 or TRBV12-4 and TRBJ2-5; 7 bases are a match to TRBD2. Sequencing was performed on blood. The source of this sequence is a boy under 18 in good health. In nucleotides, the CDR3 is TGTGCCAGCAGTTTCCTGGGGAGGGACCAGTACTTC. It translates to CASSFLGRDQYF.